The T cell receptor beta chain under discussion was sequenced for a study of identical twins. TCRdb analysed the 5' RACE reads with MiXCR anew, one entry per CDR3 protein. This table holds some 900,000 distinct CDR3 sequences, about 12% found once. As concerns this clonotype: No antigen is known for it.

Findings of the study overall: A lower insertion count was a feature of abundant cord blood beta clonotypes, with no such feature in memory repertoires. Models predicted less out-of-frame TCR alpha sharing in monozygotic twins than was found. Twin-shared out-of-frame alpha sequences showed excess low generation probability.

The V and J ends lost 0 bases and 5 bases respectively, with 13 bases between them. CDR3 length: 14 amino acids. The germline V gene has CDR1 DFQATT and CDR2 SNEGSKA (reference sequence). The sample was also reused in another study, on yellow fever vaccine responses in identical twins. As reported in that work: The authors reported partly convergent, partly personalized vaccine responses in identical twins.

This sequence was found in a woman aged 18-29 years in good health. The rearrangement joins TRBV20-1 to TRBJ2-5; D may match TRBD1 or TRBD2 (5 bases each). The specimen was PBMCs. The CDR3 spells CSARDTRGWETQYF. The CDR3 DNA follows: TGCAGTGCTAGAGATACGAGGGGTTGGGAGACCCAGTACTTC.